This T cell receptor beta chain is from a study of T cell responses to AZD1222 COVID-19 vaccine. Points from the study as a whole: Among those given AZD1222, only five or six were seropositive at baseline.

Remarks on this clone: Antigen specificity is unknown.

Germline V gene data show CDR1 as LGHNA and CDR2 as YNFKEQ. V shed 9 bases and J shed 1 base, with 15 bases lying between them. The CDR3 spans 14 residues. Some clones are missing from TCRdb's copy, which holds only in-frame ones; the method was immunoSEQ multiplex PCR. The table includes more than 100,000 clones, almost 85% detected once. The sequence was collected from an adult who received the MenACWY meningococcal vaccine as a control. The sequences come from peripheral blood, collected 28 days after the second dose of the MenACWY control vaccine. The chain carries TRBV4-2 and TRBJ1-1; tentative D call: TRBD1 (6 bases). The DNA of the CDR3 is TGTGCCAGTTCGTCCGGGACACCGAACACTGAAGCTTTCTTT. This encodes CASSSGTPNTEAFF.